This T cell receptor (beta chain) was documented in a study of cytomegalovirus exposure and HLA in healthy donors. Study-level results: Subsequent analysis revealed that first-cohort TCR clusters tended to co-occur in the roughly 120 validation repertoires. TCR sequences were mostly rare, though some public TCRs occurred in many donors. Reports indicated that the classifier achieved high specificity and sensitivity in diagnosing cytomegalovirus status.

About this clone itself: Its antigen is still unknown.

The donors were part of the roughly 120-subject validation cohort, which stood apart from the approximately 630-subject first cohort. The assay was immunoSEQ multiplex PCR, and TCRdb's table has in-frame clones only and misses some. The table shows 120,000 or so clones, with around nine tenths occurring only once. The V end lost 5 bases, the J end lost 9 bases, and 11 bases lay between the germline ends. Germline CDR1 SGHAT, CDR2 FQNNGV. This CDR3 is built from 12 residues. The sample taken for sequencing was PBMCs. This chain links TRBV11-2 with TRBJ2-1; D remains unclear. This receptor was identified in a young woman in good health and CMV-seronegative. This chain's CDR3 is CASSQIASEQFF. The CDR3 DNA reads TGTGCCAGCAGCCAAATAGCCTCTGAGCAGTTCTTC.